This record covers a single TCR beta chain. Germline values: CDR1 SGHTA, CDR2 FQGTGA. The germline V and J ends were trimmed by 2 bases and 1 base, with 14 bases remaining between them. This CDR3 region has 16 residues. The data belong to a study of blood T cell repertoires in COVID-19. In the study overall: Sites in the United States, Italy and Spain provided acute and convalescent COVID-19 samples. The analysed material was cDNA or gDNA that came from T cells, B-cell-depleted T cells, or PBMCs.

TCRdb's copy holds only in-frame clones and misses some; the assay was immunoSEQ multiplex PCR. Of about 140,000 clones listed, roughly 89% are singletons. Seattle patient enrollment occurred during active infection, with longitudinal follow-up thereafter. The V call is TRBV7-3, the J call TRBJ1-1; the D gene is possibly TRBD1 (6 bases). This clonotype was sampled from a man between 25 and 39 years old with COVID-19, enrolled during active disease. The sequenced material came from peripheral blood. CDR3 loop: CASSLSGTPRNTEAFF. CDR3 nucleotides: TGTGCCAGCAGCTTATCCGGGACACCCAGGAACACTGAAGCTTTCTTT.